Detailed here is one TCR beta chain. Its target is unknown. CDR3 size: 13 residues. Germline V gene sequence: CDR1 MNHEY, CDR2 SVGAGI. The V segment lost 6 bases and the J segment 3 bases; nucleotides outside the gene matches: 2. Primed by a sample-barcoded 5' primer and a J-beta primer mix, a second PCR proceeded for roughly 7 to 12 cycles. Each cDNA molecule carried a tag from a template-switch adaptor that contained 12 random nucleotides. TCRdb recomputed calls from the 5' RACE reads with MiXCR, one row per CDR3 protein. The table has approximately 350,000 distinct CDR3 sequences, roughly half seen once. The sample is drawn from a study of blood T cells in healthy people across ages. Study-wide findings and caveats: A roughly linear age-dependent decrease characterized TCR beta diversity per million T cells.

Isolation yielded PBMCs, at least 6 million per sample, in every case. V gene TRBV6-5 combines with J gene TRBJ1-1; 9 nucleotides align to TRBD1. Sequencing was performed on blood. This clonotype was obtained from a man aged 60-69 years in good health. CDR3 sequence reads: CASRRQGDTEAFF. CDR3 nucleotide sequence: TGTGCCAGCAGGCGACAGGGGGACACTGAAGCTTTCTTT.